The present T cell receptor (beta chain) was sequenced within a study of control samples from healthy donors and cancer patients. This clone was detected once. This table comes from immunoSEQ multiplex PCR, and its TCRdb copy is limited to in-frame clones, with some not included. The sample has roughly 150,000 clones, about 91% seen once. Germline V gene sequence: CDR1 KGHDR, CDR2 SFDVKD. The CDR3 covers 13 residues. The V gene lost 0 bases and the J gene lost 13 bases, with 12 bases spanning the gap. What was sequenced was blood. This receptor was taken from a man between 18 and 29 years old in good health. The chain recombines TRBV24-1 with TRBJ2-1, with D hard to call. CDR3 loop: CATSDLSLSTQFF. The CDR3 coding sequence is TGTGCCACCAGTGATTTGTCCCTCTCAACCCAGTTCTTC.